The 23 T cell receptor beta chains reported below all come from one sample, sequenced in a study of blood T cell repertoires in COVID-19. The data were produced by immunoSEQ multiplex PCR, yet TCRdb's version contains in-frame clones alone and is incomplete. The repertoire holds 300,000 to 450,000 clones, with 70% to 90% as singletons. The sample taken for sequencing was PBMCs or T cells enriched from blood (not recorded which). These TCRs come from a man aged 35 to 55 in a cohort exposed to, infected with or recovered from COVID-19 (not recorded which).

The rearrangement links TRBV5-1 to TRBJ1-1; TRBD1 aligns across 8 bases. CDR3 length: 15 residues. The V gene end was trimmed by 4 bases and the J gene end by 1 base; junction bases not matched to a gene: 6. The V gene's germline CDR1 is SGHRS and CDR2 YFSETQ. Here the CDR3 DNA reads TGCGCCAGCAGCCAAAGGGGACAGGAGAACACTGAAGCTTTCTTT. As protein: CASSQRGQENTEAFF.

The chain recombines TRBV5-5 with TRBJ1-2; the D is unclear. Germline CDR1 reads SGHKS; CDR2 reads YYEKEE (reference sequence). The length of the CDR3 is 13 residues. V was pared by 0 bases and J by 4 bases, with 7 bases between. CDR3 residues: CASSLDGPYGYTF. The CDR3 nucleotides read TGTGCCAGCAGCTTGGATGGGCCCTATGGCTACACCTTC.

V is TRBV28 and J is TRBJ1-2, with 11 positions matching TRBD1. CDR1 is MDHEN, CDR2 SYDVKM, per germline. CDR3 length: 14 residues. V was pared by 6 bases and J by 6 bases, with 6 bases of the junction left unmatched. The CDR3 spells CASSPGQGGDGYTF. The CDR3, as DNA: TGTGCCAGCAGCCCGGGACAGGGGGGAGATGGCTACACCTTC.

The chain is built from TRBV27 and TRBJ2-5; 7 bases map to TRBD1. The CDR3 totals 13 residues. Germline CDR1 reads MNHEY; CDR2 reads SMNVEV (reference sequence). The V and J ends lost 6 bases and 4 bases, in that order; junction bases with no gene match: 5. CDR3: CASRRQGGETQYF. The CDR3 nucleotides read TGTGCCAGCAGAAGACAGGGTGGAGAGACCCAGTACTTC.

This sequence joins TRBV6-4 and TRBJ2-3; 10 nucleotides agree with TRBD2. V was clipped by 5 bases and J by 0 bases; unmatched bases: 2. Germline V lookup: CDR1 MRHNA, CDR2 SNTAGT. The CDR3 loop spans 15 amino acids. CDR3 DNA sequence: TGTGCCAGCAGTCGACTAGCGGGTAGCACAGATACGCAGTATTTT. Amino acids: CASSRLAGSTDTQYF.

This chain joins TRBV7-9 and TRBJ2-1; 11 bases are a match to TRBD2. V gave up 8 bases and J gave up 8 bases; unmatched junction bases: 5. This CDR3 spans 13 amino acids. Germline V lookup: CDR1 SEHNR, CDR2 FQNEAQ (reference sequence). The CDR3 region has the DNA TGTGCCAGCGCTAGCGGGAGGTGGGATGAGCAGTTCTTC. Protein sequence: CASASGRWDEQFF. The variable domain in full, completed from reference TRBV7-9 and TRBJ2-1, reads DTGVSQNPRHKITKRGQNVTFRCDPISEHNRLYWYRQTLGQGPEFLTYFQNEAQLEKSRLLSDRFSAERPKGSFSTLEIQRTEQGDSAMYLCASASGRWDEQFFGPGTRLTVL.

V usage is TRBV25-1 and J usage is TRBJ2-2; 11 bases line up with TRBD1. The V segment lost 5 bases and the J segment 6 bases; nucleotides outside the gene matches: 11. The CDR3 runs 17 residues. Germline values: CDR1 MGHDK, CDR2 SYGVNS. The CDR3 DNA reads as TGTGCCAGCAGTTTCTTTACCGGGACAGGGGGTTCCGGGGAGCTGTTTTTT. It yields the protein CASSFFTGTGGSGELFF. Looking up the rest from reference TRBV25-1 and TRBJ2-2 gives the full variable domain: EADIYQTPRYLVIGTGKKITLECSQTMGHDKMYWYQQDPGMELHLIHYSYGVNSTEKGDLSSESTVSRIRTEHFPLTLESARPSHTSQYLCASSFFTGTGGSGELFFGEGSRLTVL.

The chain links TRBV2 to TRBJ1-6; 9 bases match TRBD1. Germline V CDR1 and CDR2: SNHLY, FYNNEI. J was trimmed by 7 bases and V by 7 bases; bases with no gene match: 8. The CDR3 is 15 amino acids. In DNA form, the CDR3 reads TGTGCCAGCACCCAGGACAGGGGTGGAAATTCACCCCTCCACTTT. Residues: CASTQDRGGNSPLHF.

V gene TRBV7-2 combines with J gene TRBJ2-7; D perhaps matches TRBD2 (5 bases). Per germline, CDR1 SGHTA and CDR2 FQGNSA. This CDR3 has 13 amino acids. Trimming stripped 5 bases from V and 3 bases from J, with 11 bases between. CDR3 loop: CASSATSLYEQYF. The CDR3 bases are TGTGCCAGCAGCGCCACTAGTCTCTACGAGCAGTACTTC. Full variable domain (rest looked up from reference TRBV7-2 and TRBJ2-7): GAGVSQSPSNKVTEKGKDVELRCDPISGHTALYWYRQSLGQGLEFLIYFQGNSAPDKSGLPSDRFSAERTGGSVSTLTIQRTQQEDSAVYLCASSATSLYEQYFGPGTRLTVT.

The chain carries TRBV3-1 (or the pseudogene TRBV3-2) and TRBJ2-2, with 8 bases that match TRBD1. The germline V gene encodes CDR1 LGHDT and CDR2 YNNKEL (reference sequence). Trimming cost V 4 bases and J 2 bases; bases outside gene matches: 12. The CDR3 loop spans 18 amino acids. The CDR3 region has the DNA TGTGCCAGCAGCCGATTGCAGGGGGCGCGGGGCAACACCGGGGAGCTGTTTTTT. Amino acids: CASSRLQGARGNTGELFF.

V usage is TRBV7-9 and J usage is TRBJ2-1; tentative D call: TRBD2 (5 bases). The CDR3 runs to 14 residues. V was pared by 1 base and J by 4 bases, with 8 bases between. The germline CDR1 and CDR2 sequences are SEHNR and FQNEAQ (reference sequence). Here the CDR3 DNA reads TGTGCCAGCAGCTTAGTAGCGCTGTACAATGAGCAGTTCTTC. Translated: CASSLVALYNEQFF.

The V call is TRBV28, the J call TRBJ1-2, with 8 positions matching TRBD1. The ends lost 7 bases at V and 8 bases at J; junction bases unmatched: 12. CDR3 size: 14 residues. CDR1 is MDHEN and CDR2 is SYDVKM in the germline V gene. The CDR3 is CASIPGQAPSGYTF. The CDR3 DNA is TGTGCCAGCATTCCGGGACAGGCGCCTTCGGGCTACACCTTC.

This chain uses TRBV5-6 with TRBJ2-4; 13 nucleotides agree with TRBD2. The CDR3 spans 18 residues. Germline CDR1 reads SGHDT; CDR2 reads YYEEEE. With V trimmed by 1 base and J by 1 base, 5 bases remained unmatched. The DNA of the CDR3 is TGTGCCAGCAGCTTGACTAGCGGGAGGGCCCCGGCCAAAAACATTCAGTACTTC. It is translated as CASSLTSGRAPAKNIQYF.

The genes are TRBV24-1 and TRBJ2-7; D is perhaps TRBD1 (6 bases). The germline V gene has CDR1 KGHDR and CDR2 SFDVKD. This CDR3 is built from 15 residues. Trimming removed 2 bases at V and 1 base at J, with 11 bases between. The CDR3 spells CATSDSGQHSYEQYF. The CDR3 bases are TGTGCCACCAGTGATTCCGGACAGCATTCCTACGAGCAGTACTTC.

The chain joins TRBV6-1 to TRBJ1-1; no reliable D call. Germline V CDR1 and CDR2: MNHNS, SASEGT. The V and J ends lost 2 bases and 2 bases respectively, with 9 bases between them. The CDR3 extends over 14 amino acids. The CDR3 sequence is CASSENSINTEAFF. The CDR3 DNA is TGTGCCAGCAGTGAAAACAGCATAAACACTGAAGCTTTCTTT.

This chain uses TRBV5-1 with TRBJ2-3; tentatively, D is TRBD2 (5 bases). This CDR3 region has 16 residues. Trimming took 1 base from V and 2 from J, leaving 14 bases between them. The V gene's germline CDR1 is SGHRS and CDR2 YFSETQ. As DNA, the CDR3 is TGCGCCAGCAGCTTGTCTGGGAGTCGAAACACAGATACGCAGTATTTT. Translated, it gives CASSLSGSRNTDTQYF.

This chain connects TRBV5-4 to TRBJ1-1, with D possibly being TRBD1 (5 bases). Germline CDR1 is SGHNT and CDR2 is YYREEE (reference sequence). The CDR3 is made up of 15 amino acids. The V end lost 0 bases, the J end lost 5 bases, and 14 bases lay between the germline ends. The CDR3: CASSLARQGGTEAFF. The CDR3 coding sequence is TGTGCCAGCAGCTTGGCCCGTCAGGGTGGGACTGAAGCTTTCTTT.

For the CDR3, the DNA is TGTGCCAGCAGCTCCAGGGGGCGGACCGGGGAGCTGTTTTTT. Translation: CASSSRGRTGELFF. V and J are TRBV5-4 and TRBJ2-2; the match to TRBD1 covers 8 bases. This CDR3 is built from 14 residues. J gave up 5 bases and V 3 bases, and 3 bases lay outside the gene matches. Per the germline V gene, CDR1 is SGHNT and CDR2 is YYREEE (reference sequence).

For the CDR3, the DNA is TGTGCCAGCAGCTTTACCACACCAAAGGGGATGCGGAACACCGGGGAGCTGTTTTTT. It yields the protein CASSFTTPKGMRNTGELFF. The V call is TRBV11-3, the J call TRBJ2-2; maybe TRBD1 (5 bases). Germline assignment: CDR1 SGHNT and CDR2 YENEEA. Trimming took 3 bases from V and 1 from J, leaving 21 bases between them. This CDR3 region has 19 residues.

This sequence joins TRBV7-2 and TRBJ2-4, with 8 nucleotides matching TRBD2. The CDR3 is 14 residues long. CDR1 is SGHTA, CDR2 FQGNSA, per germline. With 6 bases clipped from V and 3 bases from J, the junction kept 4 bases outside the gene matches. As DNA, the CDR3 is TGTGCCAGCAGGGCGGGGGGTGTCAAAAACATTCAGTACTTC. It translates to CASRAGGVKNIQYF.

V usage is TRBV6-5 and J usage is TRBJ2-7; a weak D match, TRBD1 (6 bases). This CDR3 comprises 11 residues. V was pared by 6 bases and J by 6 bases, with 9 bases between. Germline loops: CDR1 MNHEY, CDR2 SVGAGI. The CDR3 bases are TGTGCCAGCAGAACAGGGATCGAGCAGTACTTC. Translated, it gives CASRTGIEQYF.

This clone was detected a few times. V usage is TRBV5-1 and J usage is TRBJ2-7, with a weak D call TRBD1 (7 bases). The CDR3 has 15 amino acids. V lost 4 bases and J lost 7, with 21 bases in between. The germline gives CDR1 SGHRS, CDR2 YFSETQ. DNA for the CDR3: TGCGCCAGCAGCCCGGGGGACAGTTCTTCGAGGGAGCAGTACTTC. Its translation is CASSPGDSSSREQYF. Looking up the rest from reference TRBV5-1 and TRBJ2-7 gives the full variable domain: KAGVTQTPRYLIKTRGQQVTLSCSPISGHRSVSWYQQTPGQGLQFLFEYFSETQRNKGNFPGRFSGRQFSNSRSEMNVSTLELGDSALYLCASSPGDSSSREQYFGPGTRLTVT.

This CDR3 is CASSLGGRRRGELFF. The CDR3 nucleotides read TGTGCCAGCAGCTTAGGTGGGAGGAGGAGAGGGGAGCTGTTTTTT. V usage is TRBV7-2 and J usage is TRBJ2-2; the D gene is possibly TRBD2 (6 bases). The germline V and J ends were trimmed by 1 base and 8 bases, with 14 bases remaining between them. This CDR3 region has 15 residues. In germline, CDR1 is SGHTA, CDR2 FQGNSA.